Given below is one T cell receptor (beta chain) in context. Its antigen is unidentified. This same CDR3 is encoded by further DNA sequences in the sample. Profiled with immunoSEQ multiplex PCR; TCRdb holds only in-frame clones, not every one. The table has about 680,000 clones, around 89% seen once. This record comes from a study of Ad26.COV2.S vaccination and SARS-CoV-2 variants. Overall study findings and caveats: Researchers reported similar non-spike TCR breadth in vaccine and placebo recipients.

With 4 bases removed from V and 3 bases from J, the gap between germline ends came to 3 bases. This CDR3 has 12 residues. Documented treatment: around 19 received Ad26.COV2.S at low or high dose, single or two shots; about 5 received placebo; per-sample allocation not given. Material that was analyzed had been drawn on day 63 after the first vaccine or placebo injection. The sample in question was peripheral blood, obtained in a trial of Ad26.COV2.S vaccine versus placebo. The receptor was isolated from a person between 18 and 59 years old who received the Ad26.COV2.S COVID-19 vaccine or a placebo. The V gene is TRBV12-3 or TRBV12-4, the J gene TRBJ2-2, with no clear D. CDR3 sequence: CASSWDTGELFF. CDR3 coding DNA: TGTGCCAGCAGTTGGGACACCGGGGAGCTGTTTTTT.